This TCR beta chain appears in the sequencing data of a study of cytomegalovirus exposure and HLA in healthy donors. This CDR3 is built from 14 residues. Germline-derived CDR1 and CDR2 are SNHLY and FYNNEI. Trimming removed 4 bases at V and 0 bases at J, with 7 bases between. The PCR employed 60 Vbeta primers together with 13 Jbeta primers. Profiling relied on immunoSEQ multiplex PCR, and the TCRdb table lists in-frame clones only, not all of them. The repertoire includes about 190,000 clones, 87% of them detected once, and about 1.2% sits in the top ten. This TCR was recovered from a man aged 25 to 40 in good health and CMV-seronegative. The chain recombines TRBV2 with TRBJ2-1; D gene ambiguous. The sequenced sample consisted of PBMCs. For the CDR3, the DNA is TGTGCCAGCAGTGCTGGCAGCTCCTACAATGAGCAGTTCTTC. Translation gives CASSAGSSYNEQFF. Looking up the rest from reference TRBV2 and TRBJ2-1 gives the full variable domain: EPEVTQTPSHQVTQMGQEVILRCVPISNHLYFYWYRQILGQKVEFLVSFYNNEISEKSEIFDDQFSVERPDGSNFTLKIRSTKLEDSAMYFCASSAGSSYNEQFFGPGTRLTVL.